This TCR beta chain was documented in a study of blood T cell repertoires in COVID-19 (dated by TCRdb to 2019 to 2021). For the study in its entirety: Collaborator samples came from the United States, Italy and Spain and covered acute and convalescent phases of COVID-19. The repertoires were released in a freely available public database meant as a resource for research on the immune response to SARS-CoV-2. Where available, HLA class I and class II types were taken from metadata supplied by the sample provider and were not determined by assay-based typing. The dataset comprised deeply sampled blood TCRbeta repertoires from subjects exposed to, actively infected with, or recovered from COVID-19. A de-identified subject ID, COVID-19 status, age in years and sex were almost always included in the sample metadata. The samples were drawn from the first 160 participants of the ongoing ImmuneRACE study and from 1,200 or so subjects provided by 6 global collaborators. The material from the prospective study consisted of cDNA or gDNA derived from T cells, B-cell-depleted T cells, or PBMCs. Results and caveats for the whole study, not just this receptor: The quantity of clinical and demographic metadata differed by source and by participant and was supplied without curation.

Comments on this clone: Its antigen target is currently unknown. Per-base quality was not reported, and no clone a single base away is much larger than it.

The germline V gene encodes CDR1 MNHNY and CDR2 SVGAGI (reference sequence). V lost 4 bases and J lost 2 bases; the stretch between them is 8 bases long. The CDR3, cysteine through phenylalanine, is 14 amino acids long. The CDR3 DNA has 42 bases and is translated from base 1. The immunoSEQ Assay, a bias-controlled multiplex PCR, was used to amplify TCRbeta CDR3 regions from genomic DNA. Concerning the study's data processing: Within the assay, amplification of reference gene primers was used to estimate how many nucleated cells each sample contained. Sequence reads were collapsed and filtered to measure the absolute abundance of every unique TCRbeta CDR3 rearrangement. For each sample, productive Simpson clonality was calculated by taking the square root of Simpson's diversity index across productive rearrangements. TCRdb re-hosts the immuneACCESS table, in-frame sequences only. Its copies lack some clones; in the studies checked, an unresolved V gene accounts for under half of them, and the cause for the rest is not known. V, J and clone size are taken as reported in that table, and D and trimming were inferred from the DNA itself. This sample holds around 92,000 clones; about 84% were observed only once. The ten largest account for more than 25% of the sample.

Collaborating institutions collected whole blood in K2EDTA tubes following their own protocols. For TCRbeta analysis, collaborators shipped samples in one of three forms: frozen whole blood, isolated PBMCs, or DNA extracted from either of those sample types. The clonotype was recovered from a human donor in a cohort sampled during active COVID-19. The rearrangement combines TRBV6-6 with TRBJ2-2, with TRBD1 tentatively as D gene (5 bases match). The sequenced material came from peripheral blood. The CDR3 has the sequence CASSSGINTGELFF. The bases are TGTGCCAGCAGTTCAGGGATTAACACCGGGGAGCTGTTTTTT.